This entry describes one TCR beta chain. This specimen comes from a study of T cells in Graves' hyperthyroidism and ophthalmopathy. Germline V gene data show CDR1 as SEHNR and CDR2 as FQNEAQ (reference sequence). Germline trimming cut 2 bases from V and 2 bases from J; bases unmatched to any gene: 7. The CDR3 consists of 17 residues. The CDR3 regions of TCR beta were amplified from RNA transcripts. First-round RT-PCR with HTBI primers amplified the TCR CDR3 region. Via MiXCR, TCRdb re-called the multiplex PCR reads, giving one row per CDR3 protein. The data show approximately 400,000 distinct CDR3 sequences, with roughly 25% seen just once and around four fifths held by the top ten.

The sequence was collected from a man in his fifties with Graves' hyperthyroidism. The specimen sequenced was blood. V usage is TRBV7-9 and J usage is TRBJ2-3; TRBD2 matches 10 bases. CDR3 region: CASSLIGLAESTDTQYF. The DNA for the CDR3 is TGTGCCAGCAGCTTAATCGGACTAGCGGAATCCACAGATACGCAGTATTTT.